One and the same sample provided the 14 T cell receptor beta chains below, sequenced in a study of human T cells and chemical hapten exposure. Time point denoted: patch test 2, 6 weeks after DPC sensitization. As to treatment: therapeutic diphenylcyclopropenone sensitization with weekly scalp DPC. TCRdb used MiXCR to reprocess the RACE reads, holding one entry per CDR3 protein. The sample holds more than 90,000 distinct CDR3 sequences, roughly an eighth seen once. The sample here was whole blood, taken in connection with sensitization to the hapten diphenylcyclopropenone (DPC). These TCRs come from a woman between 40 and 50 years old with alopecia areata. Some clones in this sample may be carry-over from other donors' samples.

The V gene is TRBV7-2, the J gene TRBJ2-3; weak D call: TRBD2 (5 bases). The germline V gene encodes CDR1 SGHTA and CDR2 FQGNSA. Trimming shortened V by 5 bases and J by 1 base, and 13 bases separated the two germline ends. The CDR3 is made up of 15 amino acids. CDR3 loop: CASSLGVARTDTQYF. In DNA form, the CDR3 reads TGTGCCAGCAGCCTCGGAGTAGCGCGCACAGATACGCAGTATTTT. The variable domain in full, with the rest retrieved from reference TRBV7-2 and TRBJ2-3, is GAGVSQSPSNKVTEKGKDVELRCDPISGHTALYWYRQSLGQGLEFLIYFQGNSAPDKSGLPSDRFSAERTGGSVSTLTIQRTQQEDSAVYLCASSLGVARTDTQYFGPGTRLTVL.

The gene calls are TRBV2 and TRBJ2-1, with a possible D match to TRBD1 (5 bases). Per the germline V gene, CDR1 is SNHLY and CDR2 is FYNNEI. The length of the CDR3 is 18 residues. Trimming pared 2 bases from V and 0 bases from J, leaving 17 bases between. CDR3 residues: CASSESRALTSSYNEQFF. CDR3 in DNA: TGTGCCAGCAGTGAAAGCAGGGCCTTGACGAGCTCCTACAATGAGCAGTTCTTC.

The V and J genes are TRBV29-1 and TRBJ1-1; a weak D match, TRBD1 (5 bases). Germline V gene lookup returns CDR1 SQVTM and CDR2 ANQGSEA. The V end lost 4 bases, the J end lost 3 bases, and 12 bases lay between the germline ends. The CDR3 has 13 amino acids. The CDR3 DNA reads TGCAGCGTTGGCCCGGGGCTGTACACTGAAGCTTTCTTT. Translating it yields CSVGPGLYTEAFF. The whole variable domain, remainder taken from reference TRBV29-1 and TRBJ1-1, is SAVISQKPSRDICQRGTSLTIQCQVDSQVTMMFWYRQQPGQSLTLIATANQGSEATYESGFVIDKFPISRPNLTFSTLTVSNMSPEDSSIYLCSVGPGLYTEAFFGQGTRLTVV.

The chain combines TRBV4-1 with TRBJ1-1; no definite D call. V was pared by 5 bases and J by 9 bases, with 19 bases between. This CDR3 is built from 14 residues. Germline V gene sequence: CDR1 MGHRA, CDR2 YSYEKL. The CDR3 loop reads CASSGFGGETKAFF. The CDR3 bases are TGCGCCAGCAGCGGATTTGGTGGGGAGACTAAAGCTTTCTTT.

At least ten counts were recorded for this clonotype. This chain connects TRBV24-1 to TRBJ2-3; D is unresolved. Germline V gene data show CDR1 as KGHDR and CDR2 as SFDVKD. Trimming took off 4 bases at V and 2 bases at J, with 15 bases between the two ends. CDR3 size: 16 residues. CDR3 region: CATSDPNVLDTDTQYF. The CDR3 bases are TGTGCCACCAGTGACCCTAACGTCCTTGACACAGATACGCAGTATTTT.

This clonotype was found many times. The rearrangement links TRBV27 to TRBJ1-6, with 8 positions matching TRBD1. This CDR3 contains 15 residues. CDR1 is MNHEY and CDR2 is SMNVEV in the germline V gene (reference sequence). J was trimmed by 7 bases and V by 0 bases; bases with no gene match: 2. The CDR3 reads CASSLSTGENSPLHF. In DNA form, the CDR3 reads TGTGCCAGCAGTTTATCGACAGGGGAAAATTCACCCCTCCACTTT.

In DNA form, the CDR3 reads TGTGCCAGCAGAACCTGGACGCGGCCCTCCTACGAGCAGTACTTC. Translated, it gives CASRTWTRPSYEQYF. The rearrangement uses TRBV28 and TRBJ2-7; D remains unclear. The CDR3 has 15 residues. V was pared by 6 bases and J by 0 bases, with 15 bases between. Germline loops: CDR1 MDHEN, CDR2 SYDVKM.

In this sample, this clonotype turned up a few times. This chain links TRBV12-3 or TRBV12-4 with TRBJ2-5; D ambiguous. This CDR3 is 16 amino acids long. V lost 1 base, J lost 0 bases, and 12 bases lay in between. CDR3 loop: CASSLGRQNYQETQYF. CDR3 sequence (DNA): TGTGCCAGCAGTTTAGGCCGCCAAAACTACCAAGAGACCCAGTACTTC.

This clonotype was seen more than once but under ten times. The chain employs TRBV7-8 and TRBJ2-3; TRBD2 agrees at 10 bases. Germline V CDR1 and CDR2: SGHVS, FQNEAQ. J was trimmed by 8 bases and V by 0 bases; bases with no gene match: 14. The CDR3 is 18 residues long. For the CDR3, the DNA is TGTGCCAGCAGCTTAGCCGTAGCGGGAGGACCTGCACAGACTACGCAGTATTTT. It is translated as CASSLAVAGGPAQTTQYF.

With regard to this clonotype: One base away lies a much larger clone, so this may be a sequencing read error. The V call is TRBV5-5, the J call TRBJ1-1; D is undetermined. Germline V gene lookup returns CDR1 SGHKS and CDR2 YYEKEE (reference sequence). This CDR3 has 12 residues. The CDR3 DNA reads as TGTGCCAGCAGCCCGGCGGGGAATGAAGCTCTCTTT. Protein product: CASSPAGNEALF.

This clonotype has just a few counts. J is TRBJ2-1 and V is TRBV7-2, with D perhaps assigned TRBD1 or TRBD2 (5 bases each). V was cut by 8 bases and J by 6 bases, with 29 bases left in between. CDR3 length equals 18 residues. The germline gives CDR1 SGHTA, CDR2 FQGNSA. The DNA for the CDR3 is TGTGCCAGCTCCGCCGGGACGGGAAGAGGAGAAGGGAGCAATGAGCAGTTCTTC. Encoded protein: CASSAGTGRGEGSNEQFF.

About this clonotype itself: Lacking the conserved final phenylalanine or tryptophan, this CDR3 likely reflects a read error. No DNA is shown, since the ends of the CDR3 on it are uncertain; the CDR3 is the one TCRdb lists. This sequence joins TRBV21-1 and TRBJ1-1. TRBV21-1 is a pseudogene segment. The length of the CDR3 is 11 amino acids, counting both ends. The CDR3 here is CASSKGSGPTR.

This clonotype was counted ten times or more. Germline and junction disagree at one end, which may indicate a read error. The CDR3 DNA sequence: TGTGCCAGCAGTTTAGGACAGGGGGGGAGCGAGTTC. Residues: CASSLGQGGSEF. This chain joins TRBV12-3 or TRBV12-4 and TRBJ2-4; 9 bases are shared with TRBD1. CDR3 length: 12 amino acids.

The chain employs TRBV12-3 or TRBV12-4 and TRBJ1-2; D is undetermined. This CDR3 has 11 residues. The V end was cut by 7 bases, the J end by 8 bases, with 11 bases between. The CDR3 here is CASTRTRGYTF. In DNA, the CDR3 is TGTGCCAGCACCCGCACACGGGGCTACACCTTC.